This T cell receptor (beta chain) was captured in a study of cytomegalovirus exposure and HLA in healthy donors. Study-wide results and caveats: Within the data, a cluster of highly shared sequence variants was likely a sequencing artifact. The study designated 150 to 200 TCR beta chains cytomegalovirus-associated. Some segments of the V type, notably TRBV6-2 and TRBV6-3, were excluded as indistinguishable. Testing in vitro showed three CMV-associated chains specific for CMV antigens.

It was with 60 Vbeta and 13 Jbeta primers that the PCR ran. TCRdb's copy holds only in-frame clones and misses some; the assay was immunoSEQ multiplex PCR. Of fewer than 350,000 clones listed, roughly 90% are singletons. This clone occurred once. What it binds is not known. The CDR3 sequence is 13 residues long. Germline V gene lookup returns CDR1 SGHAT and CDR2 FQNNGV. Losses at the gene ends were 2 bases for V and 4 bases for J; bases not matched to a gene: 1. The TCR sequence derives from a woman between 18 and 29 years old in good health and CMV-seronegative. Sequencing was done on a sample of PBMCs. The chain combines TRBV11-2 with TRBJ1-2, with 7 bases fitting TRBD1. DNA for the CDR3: TGTGCCAGCAGCTTAAGGGACAGCTATGGCTACACCTTC. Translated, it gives CASSLRDSYGYTF.